The rows below give T cell receptor beta chains drawn from one sample of a study of blood T cell repertoires in COVID-19. Sequenced by immunoSEQ multiplex PCR; TCRdb stores in-frame clones only, minus some. The sample lists 130,000 or so clones, 70% to 80% occurring once. Input material: peripheral blood. Receptors originate from a woman in her 70s with COVID-19, enrolled during active disease. The CDR3 runs from the conserved cysteine through the conserved F or W. The order of the fields is J gene, V gene, CDR3 protein.

j_gene: TRBJ1-2; v_gene: TRBV12-3/TRBV12-4; CDR3aa: CASSFRQDYGYTF
j_gene: TRBJ1-2; v_gene: TRBV7-3; CDR3aa: CASSLDGTPNYGHTF
j_gene: TRBJ2-3; v_gene: TRBV5-6; CDR3aa: CASSLGGNTQYF
j_gene: TRBJ1-2; v_gene: TRBV2; CDR3aa: CASSPGGHGYTF
j_gene: TRBJ1-5; v_gene: TRBV2; CDR3aa: CASSGGTGPAQPQHF
j_gene: TRBJ1-4; v_gene: TRBV5-5; CDR3aa: CASSLERGGRNEKLFF
j_gene: TRBJ1-4; v_gene: TRBV6-5; CDR3aa: CASMSGTVREKLFF
j_gene: TRBJ2-4; v_gene: TRBV5-3; CDR3aa: CARSFYPVGAKNIQYF
j_gene: TRBJ2-7; v_gene: TRBV7-2; CDR3aa: CASSLGRPGGVSYEQYF
j_gene: TRBJ2-2; v_gene: TRBV10-3; CDR3aa: CAIRRQANTGELFF
j_gene: TRBJ1-2; v_gene: TRBV19; CDR3aa: CASSIDTGTSYGYTF
j_gene: TRBJ1-1; v_gene: TRBV2; CDR3aa: CASARGLQGKSEAFF
j_gene: TRBJ1-5; v_gene: TRBV6-1; CDR3aa: CASSEELPGGWQPQHF
j_gene: TRBJ1-5; v_gene: TRBV6-2/TRBV6-3; CDR3aa: CASSYPTGGGVIQPQHF
j_gene: TRBJ2-5; v_gene: TRBV7-9; CDR3aa: CASSRHLMDILGETQYF
j_gene: TRBJ1-3; v_gene: TRBV7-2; CDR3aa: CASSPRGSVYGNTIYF
j_gene: TRBJ2-3; v_gene: TRBV5-1; CDR3aa: CASSRGSGGTDTQYF
j_gene: TRBJ2-3; v_gene: TRBV15; CDR3aa: CATSRLRTSGGYTQYF
j_gene: TRBJ1-2; v_gene: TRBV6-2/TRBV6-3; CDR3aa: CASSLRDRGSGPYGYTF
j_gene: TRBJ1-4; v_gene: TRBV11-2; CDR3aa: CASSLVPRGGRGNEKLFF
j_gene: TRBJ2-1; v_gene: TRBV4-2; CDR3aa: CASSQVRSSSYNEQFF
j_gene: TRBJ1-2; v_gene: TRBV6-5; CDR3aa: CASRDRDLTF
j_gene: TRBJ2-5; v_gene: TRBV11-3; CDR3aa: CASSPGRLAGDQETQYF
j_gene: TRBJ2-5; v_gene: TRBV7-6; CDR3aa: CASKPSEETQYF
j_gene: TRBJ2-2; v_gene: TRBV3-1/TRBV3-2; CDR3aa: CASSERGGSGELFF
j_gene: TRBJ2-1; v_gene: TRBV25-1; CDR3aa: CASLNSGGYNEQFF
j_gene: TRBJ1-1; v_gene: TRBV5-6; CDR3aa: CASSWGPGGTEAFF
j_gene: TRBJ1-2; v_gene: TRBV3-1/TRBV3-2; CDR3aa: CASSQEGTGVYGNYGYTF
j_gene: TRBJ2-7; v_gene: TRBV27; CDR3aa: CASSRIGGTGIHEQYF
j_gene: TRBJ1-2; v_gene: TRBV7-2; CDR3aa: CASSPGRGDGYTF
j_gene: TRBJ2-3; v_gene: TRBV28; CDR3aa: CASSRGGNMDTQYF
j_gene: TRBJ1-6; v_gene: TRBV7-8; CDR3aa: CASSPKQGQRSYNSPLHF
j_gene: TRBJ1-6; v_gene: TRBV5-1; CDR3aa: CASSLGRGNSPLHF
j_gene: TRBJ1-6; v_gene: TRBV3-1/TRBV3-2; CDR3aa: CASSQGRGGSPLHF
j_gene: TRBJ2-2; v_gene: TRBV5-1; CDR3aa: CASSSDSPNTGELFF
j_gene: TRBJ2-1; v_gene: TRBV7-7; CDR3aa: CASAPTARGNEQFF
j_gene: TRBJ1-2; v_gene: TRBV7-2; CDR3aa: CASSLGGTGGPGYTF
j_gene: TRBJ2-5; v_gene: TRBV5-4; CDR3aa: CASSRDRGQQETQYF
j_gene: TRBJ2-3; v_gene: TRBV6-5; CDR3aa: CASRRGGWADTQYF
j_gene: TRBJ1-1; v_gene: TRBV6-5; CDR3aa: CASSRTDEAFF
j_gene: TRBJ1-6; v_gene: TRBV28; CDR3aa: CASTHPDSPLHF
j_gene: TRBJ1-3; v_gene: TRBV15; CDR3aa: CATSREGLVSSGNTIYF
j_gene: TRBJ1-3; v_gene: TRBV7-2; CDR3aa: CASSMNRGAGNTIYF
j_gene: TRBJ1-1; v_gene: TRBV10-3; CDR3aa: CAIRQMNTEAFF
j_gene: TRBJ2-7; v_gene: TRBV5-8; CDR3aa: CASSLWLGEDEQYF
j_gene: TRBJ1-6; v_gene: TRBV19; CDR3aa: CASSIGVRDSPLHF
j_gene: TRBJ2-1; v_gene: TRBV7-8; CDR3aa: CASSWGPPAGGAEQFF
j_gene: TRBJ2-2; v_gene: TRBV19; CDR3aa: CASSMVAQGSGELFF
j_gene: TRBJ1-5; v_gene: TRBV19; CDR3aa: CASTMRNNQPQHF
j_gene: TRBJ2-3; v_gene: TRBV11-2; CDR3aa: CASSLRLRDTQYF
j_gene: TRBJ1-5; v_gene: TRBV3-1/TRBV3-2; CDR3aa: CASSQEWDRDRYSNQPQHF
j_gene: TRBJ2-2; v_gene: TRBV2; CDR3aa: CASSAPGLAGYTGELFF
j_gene: TRBJ1-1; v_gene: TRBV5-1; CDR3aa: CASSFDRVNTEAFF
j_gene: TRBJ1-2; v_gene: TRBV18; CDR3aa: CASSPPSAIEGGYTF
j_gene: TRBJ2-3; v_gene: TRBV5-1; CDR3aa: CASSLARGGLSTDTQYF
j_gene: TRBJ1-5; v_gene: TRBV6-4; CDR3aa: CASSDHNYPRDRDSQPQHF
j_gene: TRBJ2-4; v_gene: TRBV19; CDR3aa: CASSLARSGGLKNIQYF
j_gene: TRBJ1-5; v_gene: TRBV28; CDR3aa: CASTLRGQGAGGRQPQHF